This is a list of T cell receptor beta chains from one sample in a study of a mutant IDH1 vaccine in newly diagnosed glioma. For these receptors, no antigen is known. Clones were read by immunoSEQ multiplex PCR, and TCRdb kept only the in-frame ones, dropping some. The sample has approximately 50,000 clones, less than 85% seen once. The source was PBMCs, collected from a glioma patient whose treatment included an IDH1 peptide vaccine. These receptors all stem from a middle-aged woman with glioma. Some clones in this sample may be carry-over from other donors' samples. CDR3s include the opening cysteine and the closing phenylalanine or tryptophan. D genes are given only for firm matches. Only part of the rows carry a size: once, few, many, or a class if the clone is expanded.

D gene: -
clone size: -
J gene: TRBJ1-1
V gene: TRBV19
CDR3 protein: CASSITRVKTEAFF
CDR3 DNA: TGTGCCAGTAGTATAACCAGGGTAAAAACTGAAGCTTTCTTT

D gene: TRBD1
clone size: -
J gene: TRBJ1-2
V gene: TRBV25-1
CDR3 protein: CASSAQGAGGYTF
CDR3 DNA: TGTGCCAGCAGTGCTCAGGGGGCTGGGGGCTACACCTTC

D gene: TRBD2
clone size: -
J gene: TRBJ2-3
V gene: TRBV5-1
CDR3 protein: CASSLGELAGVDTQYF
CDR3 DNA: TGCGCCAGCAGCTTGGGGGAACTAGCGGGGGTAGATACGCAGTATTTT

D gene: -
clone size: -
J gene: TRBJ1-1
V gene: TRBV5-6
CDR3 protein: CASSLDGEAFF
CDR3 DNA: TGTGCCAGCAGCTTGGACGGTGAAGCTTTCTTT

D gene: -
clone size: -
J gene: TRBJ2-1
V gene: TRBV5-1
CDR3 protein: CASSLGQSYNEQFF
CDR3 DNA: TGCGCCAGCAGCCTTGGACAGTCATACAATGAGCAGTTCTTC

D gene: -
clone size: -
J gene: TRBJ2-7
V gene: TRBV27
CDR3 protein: CASSHSSYEQYF
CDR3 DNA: TGTGCCAGCAGTCATAGCTCCTACGAGCAGTACTTC

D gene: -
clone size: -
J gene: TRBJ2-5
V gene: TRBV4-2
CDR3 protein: CASSQSRGPQETQYF
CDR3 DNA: TGTGCCAGCAGCCAATCCCGGGGGCCCCAAGAGACCCAGTACTTC

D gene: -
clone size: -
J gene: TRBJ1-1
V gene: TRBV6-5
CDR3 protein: CASNRLSGGTEAFF
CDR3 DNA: TGTGCCAGCAACCGGCTCTCGGGGGGAACTGAAGCTTTCTTT

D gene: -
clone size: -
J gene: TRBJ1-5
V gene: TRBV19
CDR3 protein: CASHPSMGMGQPQHF
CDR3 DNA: TGTGCCAGTCACCCGAGTATGGGAATGGGGCAGCCCCAGCATTTT

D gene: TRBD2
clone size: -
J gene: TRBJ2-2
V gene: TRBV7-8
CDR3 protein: CASSSTGLAGVGELFF
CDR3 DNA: TGTGCCAGCAGCTCCACTGGACTAGCGGGGGTCGGGGAGCTGTTTTTT

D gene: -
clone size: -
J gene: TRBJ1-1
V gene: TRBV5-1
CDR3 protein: CASSLVRQGTQTEAFF
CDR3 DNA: TGCGCCAGCAGCTTGGTTAGGCAGGGGACCCAAACTGAAGCTTTCTTT

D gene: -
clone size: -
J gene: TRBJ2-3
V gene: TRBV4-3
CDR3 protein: CASSQDPTPPRGVFTDTQYF
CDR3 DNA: TGCGCCAGCAGCCAAGATCCGACCCCCCCCAGGGGTGTATTCACAGATACGCAGTATTTT

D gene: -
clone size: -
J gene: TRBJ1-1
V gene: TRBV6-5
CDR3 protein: CASRLASGGNTEAFF
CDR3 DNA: TGTGCCAGCCGTCTGGCTAGCGGAGGGAACACTGAAGCTTTCTTT

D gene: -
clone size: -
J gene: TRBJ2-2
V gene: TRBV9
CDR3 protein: CASSVANPGELFF
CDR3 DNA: TGTGCCAGCAGCGTAGCTAACCCCGGGGAGCTGTTTTTT

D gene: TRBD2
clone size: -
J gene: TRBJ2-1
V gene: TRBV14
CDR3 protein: CASSRPGSGGQRSYNEQFF
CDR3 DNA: TGTGCCAGCAGCCGCCCTGGTAGCGGGGGTCAAAGGTCCTACAATGAGCAGTTCTTC

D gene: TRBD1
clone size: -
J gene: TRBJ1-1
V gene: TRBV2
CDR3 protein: CASSEVGQGVFTEAFF
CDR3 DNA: TGTGCCAGCAGTGAAGTGGGGCAGGGGGTTTTCACTGAAGCTTTCTTT

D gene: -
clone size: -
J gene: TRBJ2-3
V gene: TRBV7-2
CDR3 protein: CASSGRADTQYF
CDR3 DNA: TGTGCCAGCAGCGGGCGAGCAGATACGCAGTATTTT

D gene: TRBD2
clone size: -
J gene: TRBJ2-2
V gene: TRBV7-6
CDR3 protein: CASSLDPAGGPGELFF
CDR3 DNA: TGTGCCAGCAGCTTAGACCCAGCGGGGGGGCCAGGGGAGCTGTTTTTT

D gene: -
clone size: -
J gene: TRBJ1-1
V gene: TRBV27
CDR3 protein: CASSLYGNLWATEAFF
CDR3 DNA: TGTGCCAGCAGTTTATACGGAAATCTCTGGGCCACTGAAGCTTTCTTT

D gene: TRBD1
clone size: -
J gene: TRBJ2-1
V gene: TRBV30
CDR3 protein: CAWNADRGNEQFF
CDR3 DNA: TGTGCCTGGAATGCCGACAGGGGGAATGAGCAGTTCTTC

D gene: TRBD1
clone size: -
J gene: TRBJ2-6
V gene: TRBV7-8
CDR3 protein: CASSPWTGPSGANVLTF
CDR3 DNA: TGTGCCAGCAGCCCCTGGACAGGGCCCTCTGGGGCCAACGTCCTGACTTTC

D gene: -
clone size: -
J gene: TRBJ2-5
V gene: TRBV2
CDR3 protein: CASKWDQKTQYF
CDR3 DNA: TGTGCCAGCAAATGGGACCAGAAGACCCAGTACTTC

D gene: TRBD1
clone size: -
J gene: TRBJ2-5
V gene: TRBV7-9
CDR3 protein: CASSLAGTGGTETQYF
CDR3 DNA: TGTGCCAGCAGCTTAGCCGGGACAGGGGGTACAGAGACCCAGTACTTC

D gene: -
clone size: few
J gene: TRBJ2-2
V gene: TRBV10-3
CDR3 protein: CAISDRAAGELFF
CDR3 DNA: TGTGCCATCAGTGACAGGGCGGCCGGGGAGCTGTTTTTT

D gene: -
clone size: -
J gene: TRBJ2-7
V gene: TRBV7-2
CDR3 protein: CASSVGRHEQYF
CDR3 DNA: TGTGCCAGCAGCGTTGGGCGTCACGAGCAGTACTTC

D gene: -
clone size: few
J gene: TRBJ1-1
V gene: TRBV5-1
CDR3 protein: CASSFQGNTEAFF
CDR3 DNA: TGCGCCAGCAGCTTCCAGGGGAACACTGAAGCTTTCTTT

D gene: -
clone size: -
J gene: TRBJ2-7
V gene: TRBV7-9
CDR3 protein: CASSLAGRAYEQYF
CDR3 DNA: TGTGCCAGCAGCTTAGCCGGACGGGCCTACGAGCAGTACTTC

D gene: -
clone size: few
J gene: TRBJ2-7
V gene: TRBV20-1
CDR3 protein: CSARSHYEQYF
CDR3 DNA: TGCAGTGCTAGGTCCCACTACGAGCAGTACTTC

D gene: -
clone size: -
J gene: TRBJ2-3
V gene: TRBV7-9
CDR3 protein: CASSLESTYLDTQYF
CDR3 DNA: TGTGCCAGCAGCTTAGAGTCTACCTATCTTGATACGCAGTATTTT

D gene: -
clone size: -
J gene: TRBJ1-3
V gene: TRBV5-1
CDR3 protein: CASSLEGTGNTIYF
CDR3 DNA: TGCGCCAGCAGCTTGGAGGGGACTGGAAACACCATATATTTT

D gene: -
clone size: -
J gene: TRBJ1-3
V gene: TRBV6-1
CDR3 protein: CASTGRSGNTIYF
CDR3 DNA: TGTGCCAGCACTGGACGGTCTGGAAACACCATATATTTT

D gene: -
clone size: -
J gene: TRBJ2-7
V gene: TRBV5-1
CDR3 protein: CASSLRPGSYEQYF
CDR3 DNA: TGCGCCAGCAGCTTGAGGCCGGGATCCTACGAGCAGTACTTC

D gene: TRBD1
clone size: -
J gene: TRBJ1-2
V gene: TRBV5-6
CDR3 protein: CASSFTTGGVYGYTF
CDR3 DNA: TGTGCCAGCAGCTTTACTACAGGGGGCGTCTATGGCTACACCTTC

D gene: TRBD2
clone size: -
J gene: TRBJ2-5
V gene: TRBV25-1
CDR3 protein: CASRGTIIQETQYF
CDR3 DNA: TGTGCCAGCAGGGGGACTATCATCCAAGAGACCCAGTACTTC

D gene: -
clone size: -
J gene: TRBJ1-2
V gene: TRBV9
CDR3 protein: CASSGGGYTF
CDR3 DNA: TGTGCCAGCAGCGGAGGTGGCTACACCTTC

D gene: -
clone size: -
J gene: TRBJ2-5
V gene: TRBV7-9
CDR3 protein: CASSLGGAGKETQYF
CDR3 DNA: TGTGCCAGCAGCTTAGGTGGGGCAGGGAAAGAGACCCAGTACTTC

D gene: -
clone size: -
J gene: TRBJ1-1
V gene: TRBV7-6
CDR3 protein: CASSQMQYTEAFF
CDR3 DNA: TGTGCCAGCAGCCAAATGCAGTACACTGAAGCTTTCTTT

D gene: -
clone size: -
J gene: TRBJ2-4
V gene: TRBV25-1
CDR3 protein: CASSEIGKNIQYF
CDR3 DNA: TGTGCCAGCAGTGAAATCGGTAAAAACATTCAGTACTTC

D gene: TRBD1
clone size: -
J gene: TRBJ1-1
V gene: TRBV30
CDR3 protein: CAQNRGRGTEAFF
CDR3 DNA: TGTGCCCAGAACAGGGGGCGAGGCACTGAAGCTTTCTTT

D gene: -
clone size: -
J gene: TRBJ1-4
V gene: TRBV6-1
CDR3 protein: CASSREGGARTF
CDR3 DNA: TGTGCCAGCAGTAGAGAAGGAGGGGCCCGAACTTTT

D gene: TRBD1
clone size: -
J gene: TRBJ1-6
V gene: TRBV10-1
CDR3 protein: CASSVGTGESPLHF
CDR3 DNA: TGCGCCAGCAGCGTCGGGACAGGGGAATCACCCCTCCACTTT

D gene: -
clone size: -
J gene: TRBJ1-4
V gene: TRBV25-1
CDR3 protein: CASSDHRDTEKLFF
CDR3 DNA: TGTGCCAGCAGTGACCACAGGGATACTGAAAAACTGTTTTTT

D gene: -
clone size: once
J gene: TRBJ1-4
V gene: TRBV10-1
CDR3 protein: CASSESYPSTRGSEKLFF
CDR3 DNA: TGCGCCAGCAGTGAGTCCTACCCTTCGACTAGGGGATCCGAAAAACTGTTTTTT

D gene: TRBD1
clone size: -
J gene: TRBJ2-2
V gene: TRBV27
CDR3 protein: CASSSHHRGTGELFF
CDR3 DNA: TGTGCCAGCAGTTCCCACCACAGGGGAACCGGGGAGCTGTTTTTT

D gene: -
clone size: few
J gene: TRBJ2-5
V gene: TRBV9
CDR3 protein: CASSTSVAFQETQYF
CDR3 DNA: TGTGCCAGCAGCACCTCCGTGGCTTTTCAAGAGACCCAGTACTTC

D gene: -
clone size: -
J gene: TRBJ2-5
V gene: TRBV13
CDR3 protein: CASSEPRGANGETQYF
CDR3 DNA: TGTGCCAGCAGCGAACCCCGGGGGGCGAATGGAGAGACCCAGTACTTC

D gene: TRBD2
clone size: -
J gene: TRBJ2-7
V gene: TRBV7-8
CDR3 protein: CASSLRGDYYEQYF
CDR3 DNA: TGTGCCAGCAGCTTACGAGGGGACTACTACGAGCAGTACTTC

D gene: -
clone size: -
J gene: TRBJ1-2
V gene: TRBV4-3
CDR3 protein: CASSQDRRRGYTF
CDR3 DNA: TGCGCCAGCAGCCAAGATAGGAGGAGGGGCTACACCTTC

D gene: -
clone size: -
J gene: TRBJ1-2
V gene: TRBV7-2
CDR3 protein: CASSLEGGPRFYGYTF
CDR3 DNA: TGTGCCAGCAGCTTAGAAGGGGGTCCCCGATTCTATGGCTACACCTTC

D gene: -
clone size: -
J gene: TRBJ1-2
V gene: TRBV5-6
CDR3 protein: CASSLQGLYGYTF
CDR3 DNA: TGTGCCAGCAGCCTACAGGGCCTCTATGGCTACACCTTC

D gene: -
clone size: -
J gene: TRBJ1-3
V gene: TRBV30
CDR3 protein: CAWSGLGRRASGNTIYF
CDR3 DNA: TGTGCCTGGAGTGGACTCGGCCGTAGGGCCTCTGGAAACACCATATATTTT

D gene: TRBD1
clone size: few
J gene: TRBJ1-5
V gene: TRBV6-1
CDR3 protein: CASSNGQGSNQPQHF
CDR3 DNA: TGTGCCAGCAGTAACGGACAGGGGTCCAATCAGCCCCAGCATTTT